Following are 5 T cell receptor beta chains from one sample sequenced in a study of OX40 agonist ivuxolimab in advanced cancers. Clones were read by immunoSEQ multiplex PCR, and TCRdb kept only the in-frame ones, dropping some. This sample has nearly 60,000 clones, with 75% to 90% found just once. The sample consisted of CD4+ or CD8+ T cells sorted from blood, taken in a trial of the OX40 agonist ivuxolimab. Every receptor here comes from an adult with an advanced solid tumor such as melanoma, head and neck, liver or kidney cancer.

The V call is TRBV11-2, the J call TRBJ2-4; no clear D gene. Germline-derived CDR1 and CDR2 are SGHAT and FQNNGV. V lost 2 bases and J 0 bases, leaving 5 bases between the germline ends. There are 14 residues in the CDR3. CDR3 nucleotide sequence: TGTGCCAGCAGCTTACAGATAGCCAAAAACATTCAGTACTTC. Its translation: CASSLQIAKNIQYF. The whole variable domain, filled in from reference TRBV11-2 and TRBJ2-4, reads EAGVAQSPRYKIIEKRQSVAFWCNPISGHATLYWYQQILGQGPKLLIQFQNNGVVDDSQLPKDRFSAERLKGVDSTLKIQPAKLEDSAVYLCASSLQIAKNIQYFGAGTRLSVL.

This chain links TRBV28 with TRBJ2-5; 8 bases align to TRBD2. This CDR3 has 17 amino acids. V trimming: 4 bases; J trimming: 2 bases; junction bases outside the gene matches: 12. CDR1 is MDHEN and CDR2 is SYDVKM in the germline V gene. The CDR3 loop reads CASSSGGSGNAQETQYF. The DNA for the CDR3 is TGTGCCAGCAGTTCCGGGGGTAGCGGGAACGCACAAGAGACCCAGTACTTC.

This rearrangement joins TRBV19 to TRBJ1-5, with 8 bases lining up with TRBD1. The CDR3 consists of 16 residues. From germline, CDR1 is LNHDA and CDR2 SQIVND (reference sequence). V shed 4 bases, J shed 2 bases, and the junction held 7 bases outside the gene matches. CDR3 in amino acids: CASSKRTGLGNQPQHF. The CDR3 DNA reads TGTGCCAGTAGTAAACGGACAGGGTTAGGCAATCAGCCCCAGCATTTT. The whole variable domain, remainder taken from reference TRBV19 and TRBJ1-5, is DGGITQSPKYLFRKEGQNVTLSCEQNLNHDAMYWYRQDPGQGLRLIYYSQIVNDFQKGDIAEGYSVSREKKESFPLTVTSAQKNPTAFYLCASSKRTGLGNQPQHFGDGTRLSIL.

The rearrangement joins TRBV7-9 to TRBJ2-7; TRBD1 matches at 7 bases. The CDR3 loop spans 13 amino acids. Germline loops: CDR1 SEHNR, CDR2 FQNEAQ (reference sequence). J lost 4 bases, V lost 3 bases, and 3 bases had no gene match. Here the CDR3 DNA reads TGTGCCAGCAGCTTGGGACAGCTTTACGAGCAGTACTTC. This codes for CASSLGQLYEQYF.

This rearrangement joins TRBV30 to TRBJ1-4; 9 bases align to TRBD1. With 0 bases clipped from V and 8 bases from J, the junction kept 4 bases outside the gene matches. Germline assignment: CDR1 GTSNPN and CDR2 SVGIG (reference sequence). This CDR3 region has 14 residues. The CDR3 region is CAWSVQDRGEKLFF. The DNA for the CDR3 is TGTGCCTGGAGTGTCCAGGACAGGGGCGAAAAACTGTTTTTT.